The 5 T cell receptor beta chains in this list originate from one sample, sequenced in a study of T cell repertoires in cytomegalovirus infection. No cognate antigen is known for these TCRs. TCRdb ran MiXCR on the reads and lists one entry per CDR3 protein. The profile shows roughly 570,000 distinct CDR3 sequences, under 45% of them singletons. The material was cultured PBMCs, obtained from culture after CMV antigen stimulation. The receptors come from a human donor in good health (CMV status not recorded). Some clones in this sample may be carry-over from other donors' samples.

The chain uses TRBV9 and TRBJ2-1, with 8 bases aligning to TRBD2. The CDR3 is made up of 14 amino acids. CDR1 and CDR2 from the germline V gene are SGDLS and YYNGEE. V lost 5 bases, J lost 8 bases, and 9 bases stayed unmatched. This chain's CDR3 is CASRGSGSSHEQFF. CDR3 DNA: TGTGCCAGCAGGGGGAGCGGGAGTTCGCATGAGCAGTTCTTC.

The chain combines TRBV6-6 with TRBJ1-5, with D possibly TRBD1 on 5 matching bases. This CDR3 comprises 18 residues. Germline values: CDR1 MNHNY, CDR2 SVGAGI (reference sequence). Trimming stripped 0 bases from V and 6 bases from J, with 21 bases between. CDR3 residues: CASSYSAASSRVGQPQHF. The CDR3 nucleotides are TGTGCCAGCAGTTACTCCGCCGCCAGTTCCAGGGTAGGTCAGCCCCAGCATTTT.

The chain couples TRBV7-2 to TRBJ2-7; TRBD1 or TRBD2 may be the D gene (6 bases each). Trimming stripped 4 bases from V and 0 bases from J, with 13 bases between. CDR3 length: 15 residues. CDR1 is SGHTA, CDR2 FQGNSA, per germline. CDR3 bases: TGTGCCAGCAGCTCGGGGGCAGGACCCTCCTACGAGCAGTACTTC. This encodes CASSSGAGPSYEQYF.

The chain employs TRBV6-1 and TRBJ1-5; the D is unclear. V lost 7 bases and J lost 0, with 13 bases in between. CDR1 and CDR2 from the germline V gene are MNHNS and SASEGT. CDR3 length: 15 amino acids. The CDR3 sequence is CASMAERYSNQPQHF. The CDR3 DNA sequence: TGTGCCAGCATGGCCGAGCGTTATAGCAATCAGCCCCAGCATTTT.

The chain has TRBV6-6 and TRBJ2-7; D may be TRBD1 (6 bases). Between the trimmed V and J ends, which lost 5 bases and 3 bases, there was a span of 14 bases. This CDR3 is 14 amino acids long. Germline V gene data show CDR1 as MNHNY and CDR2 as SVGAGI (reference sequence). For the CDR3, the DNA is TGTGCCAGCAGTGTTGGGGGCTACCGCTACGAGCAGTACTTC. Translating gives CASSVGGYRYEQYF.